This TCR beta chain derives from a study of cytomegalovirus exposure and HLA in healthy donors. Across the study: T cells numbering 150 million to 200 million yielded fewer than 140 million unique TCR beta sequences in an earlier analysis. Inside one of the first data releases sat 85 million or so unique TCRs taken from HLA-typed donors.

A remark on this clone: Its antigen is undetermined.

The study ran its PCR with 60 Vbeta and 13 Jbeta primers. Method: immunoSEQ multiplex PCR; TCRdb's copy keeps in-frame clones and lacks some. Among roughly 130,000 clones listed, roughly 80% were seen once. The germline V gene has CDR1 MNHEY and CDR2 SMNVEV (reference sequence). The CDR3 extends over 14 amino acids. The junction had 11 bases not matched to a gene; V was cut back by 6 bases and J by 8 bases. Study conclusions and caveats: Accurate HLA-A and HLA-B prediction from TCR beta sequences was reported for most subjects.

V gene TRBV27 combines with J gene TRBJ2-7, with 9 bases that match TRBD2. Sequenced: PBMCs. This receptor was identified in a man aged 25-45 years in good health and CMV-seronegative. CDR3 bases: TGTGCCAGCAGGGGGGGGCTAGCGGGACGCCAGCAGTACTTC. Amino acid sequence: CASRGGLAGRQQYF.